This record looks at one T cell receptor (beta chain) sequence and its context. The clone's antigen remains unknown. No base quality information exists; no much larger clone differs at one position. Before undergoing thyroid surgery, none of the patients had been given any kind of treatment. The study retrospectively analysed patient clinical samples collected from the early 2010s to the late 2010s using T-cell receptor beta sequencing. The library came from PCR. TCRdb lists the instrument as Illumina HiSeq 4000. High-throughput sequencing was used to profile the TCR beta-chain CDR3 region of every patient. As for how the authors treated the data: CDR3 differences across clinicopathological groups were used to build a classifier for discriminating distant-metastatic papillary thyroid cancer patients. The Shannon index was used to assess repertoire diversity, and the Morisita-Horn index was used to assess tumor-blood repertoire similarity. The public reads were reprocessed in TCRdb via fastp at Q25 and MiXCR, keeping in-frame beta chains. V and J calls and clone size were set by TCRdb, not the authors. This sample comprises fewer than 4,500 clones, roughly two fifths of them detected only once. The ten top clones hold under 30% of the sample.

The source of the sample is a study of metastatic and nonmetastatic thyroid tumors (dated by TCRdb to 2018 to 2021). About the full investigation: Repertoires from peripheral blood and from tumor or nodule tissue samples of malignant and benign thyroid patients were compared. Results and caveats for the whole study, not just this receptor: TCR beta diversity was reported as significantly higher in malignant tumors than in benign nodules, in both blood and tumor samples.

The CDR3 numbers 14 residues from cysteine through phenylalanine. The CDR3 DNA has 42 bases and is translated from base 1. The junction shows trimming of 6 bases on V and 0 bases on J, plus 6 bases between the germline ends. The sequencing sample was made of tumor tissue. The chain is assembled from TRBV12-3 or TRBV12-4 and TRBJ1-6; no D gene is confidently identified. The sequence derives from a male donor with papillary thyroid cancer or a benign thyroid nodule (not recorded which). Some clones in this sample may be carry-over from other donors' samples. This receptor has the CDR3 CASRGSSYNSPLHF. The nucleotides are TGTGCCAGCAGAGGGAGCTCCTATAATTCACCCCTCCACTTT.